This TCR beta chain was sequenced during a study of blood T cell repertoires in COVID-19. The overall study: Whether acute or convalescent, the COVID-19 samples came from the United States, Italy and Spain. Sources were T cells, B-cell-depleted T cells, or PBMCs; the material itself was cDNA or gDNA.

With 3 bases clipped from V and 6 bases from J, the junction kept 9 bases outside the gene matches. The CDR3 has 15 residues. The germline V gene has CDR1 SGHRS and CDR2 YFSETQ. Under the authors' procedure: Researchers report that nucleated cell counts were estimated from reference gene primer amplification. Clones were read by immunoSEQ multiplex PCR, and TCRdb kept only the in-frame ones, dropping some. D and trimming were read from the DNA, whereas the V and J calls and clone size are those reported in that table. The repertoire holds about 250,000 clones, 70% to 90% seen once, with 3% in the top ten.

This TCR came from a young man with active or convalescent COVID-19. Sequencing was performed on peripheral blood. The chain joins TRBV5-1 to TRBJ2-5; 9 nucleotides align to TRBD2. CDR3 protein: CASSYVAGEEQTQYF. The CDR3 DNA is TGCGCCAGCAGCTACGTAGCGGGAGAGGAACAGACCCAGTACTTC.